These T cell receptor beta chains were read from a single sample in a study of vaccination effects on CD4 cells after COVID-19. Here immunoSEQ multiplex PCR was the method, and the copy in TCRdb shows in-frame clones only, minus some. The sample contains tens of thousands of clones, under 80% of which appear only once. For these receptors, no antigen is known. The sequenced sample was CD4+ T cells from PBMCs cultured with SARS-CoV-2 spike peptides, obtained before COVID-19 vaccination. These receptors came from a human donor who received a COVID-19 vaccine. Each CDR3 is given with its conserved first and last residue. A D gene is named only where the DNA matches it firmly. Size tells how often a clone was seen (once, few, many) or the class of an expanded clone, and some rows leave it out.

d_gene,v_gene,abundance,j_gene,CDR3aa,CDR3nt
-,TRBV10-2,-,TRBJ2-3,CASSEGGREDTQYF,TGCGCCAGCAGTGAAGGGGGGCGGGAAGATACGCAGTATTTT
-,TRBV7-2,-,TRBJ1-2,CASSGTVSGYTF,TGTGCCAGCAGCGGGACGGTCTCAGGCTACACCTTC
-,TRBV11-2,-,TRBJ2-2,CASSPRLPGPSNTGELFF,TGTGCCAGCAGCCCGCGCTTGCCAGGGCCTTCGAACACCGGGGAGCTGTTTTTT
TRBD2,TRBV5-1,-,TRBJ2-3,CASSRTSGGLTDTQYF,TGCGCCAGCAGCAGGACTAGCGGGGGGTTGACAGATACGCAGTATTTT
TRBD1,TRBV11-3,-,TRBJ2-1,CASRNRGRNEQFF,TGTGCCAGCAGGAACAGGGGGCGCAATGAGCAGTTCTTC
-,TRBV20-1,-,TRBJ2-1,CSAARGKQFF,TGCAGTGCCGCCCGGGGAAAGCAGTTCTTC
-,TRBV12-5,few,TRBJ2-3,CASAWRESVDTQYF,TGTGCTAGTGCCTGGAGGGAATCAGTAGATACGCAGTATTTT
-,TRBV6-2/TRBV6-3,-,TRBJ1-2,CASSPRRTINYGYTF,TGTGCCAGCAGCCCCCGACGGACCATTAACTATGGCTACACCTTC
-,TRBV11-2,once,TRBJ2-5,CASSPNRQAQETQYF,TGTGCCAGCAGCCCCAACCGACAGGCGCAAGAGACCCAGTACTTC
TRBD2,TRBV10-2,-,TRBJ2-5,CASSPLGRETQYF,TGCGCCAGCAGTCCCCTCGGGAGGGAGACCCAGTACTTC
TRBD2,TRBV5-1,-,TRBJ2-5,CASGPLAGGETQYF,TGCGCCAGCGGACCCCTAGCGGGGGGTGAGACCCAGTACTTC
TRBD1,TRBV6-5,-,TRBJ1-5,CASRFRGGQPQHF,TGTGCCAGCAGATTCAGGGGGGGTCAGCCCCAGCATTTT
-,TRBV4-3,-,TRBJ1-6,CASSRGPLNSPLHF,TGCGCCAGCAGTCGGGGTCCCCTTAATTCACCCCTCCACTTT
-,TRBV3-1/TRBV3-2,once,TRBJ2-3,CASSQESSRYF,TGTGCCAGCAGCCAAGAATCTTCCCGGTATTTT
-,TRBV6-4,-,TRBJ2-1,CASSEEGWYNEQFF,TGTGCCAGCAGTGAGGAGGGGTGGTACAATGAGCAGTTCTTC
-,TRBV24-1,few,TRBJ1-5,CATSAEGSNQPQHF,TGTGCCACCAGTGCAGAAGGTAGCAATCAGCCCCAGCATTTT
TRBD1,TRBV7-3,once,TRBJ1-2,CASSLSGQGYGYTF,TGTGCCAGCAGCTTAAGCGGACAGGGGTATGGCTACACCTTC
TRBD1,TRBV3-1/TRBV3-2,-,TRBJ1-6,CASSYRTGGMSNSPLHF,TGTGCCAGCAGCTACAGGACAGGGGGTATGAGTAATTCACCCCTCCACTTT
-,TRBV11-2,-,TRBJ2-3,CASSSTVGTDTQYF,TGTGCCAGCAGTTCGACCGTCGGCACAGATACGCAGTATTTT
TRBD1,TRBV6-5,-,TRBJ1-1,CASSRDRNTEAFF,TGTGCCAGCAGCAGGGACAGGAACACTGAAGCTTTCTTT
-,TRBV4-1,-,TRBJ2-2,CASSQSPVGGRSGELFF,TGCGCCAGCAGCCAATCCCCCGTGGGGGGAAGAAGCGGGGAGCTGTTTTTT
-,TRBV30,-,TRBJ1-5,CAWSQGVNQPQHF,TGTGCCTGGAGTCAAGGGGTCAATCAGCCCCAGCATTTT
TRBD2,TRBV2,-,TRBJ2-1,CASSELAGGYNEQFF,TGTGCCAGCAGTGAGTTAGCGGGGGGCTACAATGAGCAGTTCTTC
-,TRBV6-5,-,TRBJ1-2,CASSTDRNYGYTF,TGTGCCAGCAGTACGGACAGAAATTATGGCTACACCTTC
-,TRBV30,-,TRBJ2-2,CAWSRGFGELFF,TGTGCCTGGAGTCGGGGATTCGGGGAGCTGTTTTTT
-,TRBV19,few,TRBJ1-1,CASSIVFGEAFF,TGTGCCAGTAGTATAGTGTTTGGTGAAGCTTTCTTT
-,TRBV12-3/TRBV12-4,-,TRBJ1-4,CASSLRINEKLFF,TGTGCCAGCAGTTTACGCATTAATGAAAAACTGTTTTTT
-,TRBV18,-,TRBJ2-4,CASSPPQNGLAKNIQYF,TGTGCCAGCTCACCGCCCCAAAACGGGTTAGCCAAAAACATTCAGTACTTC
-,TRBV7-9,once,TRBJ1-3,CASSPQWSSGNTIYF,TGTGCCAGCAGCCCACAGTGGTCCTCTGGAAACACCATATATTTT
-,TRBV7-9,-,TRBJ2-5,CASSLAQETQYF,TGTGCCAGCAGCTTAGCGCAGGAGACCCAGTACTTC
-,TRBV7-3,-,TRBJ2-2,CASSSPIYTGELFF,TGTGCCAGCAGCTCACCCATTTACACCGGGGAGCTGTTTTTT
TRBD1,TRBV18,-,TRBJ2-2,CASSPGQGIGELFF,TGTGCCAGCTCACCCGGACAGGGGATCGGGGAGCTGTTTTTT
TRBD1,TRBV7-2,-,TRBJ1-2,CASSVGPGQGNYGYTF,TGTGCCAGCAGCGTAGGACCGGGACAGGGAAACTATGGCTACACCTTC
-,TRBV19,-,TRBJ1-2,CASSMLRGFNYGYTF,TGTGCCAGTAGTATGCTTCGGGGCTTTAACTATGGCTACACCTTC
TRBD1,TRBV3-1/TRBV3-2,-,TRBJ2-2,CASSQGARGLGYTGELFF,TGTGCCAGCAGCCAAGGGGCCAGGGGGCTTGGGTACACCGGGGAGCTGTTTTTT
-,TRBV5-1,-,TRBJ2-1,CASSFQQASSYNEQFF,TGCGCCAGCAGCTTCCAACAGGCCAGCTCCTACAATGAGCAGTTCTTC
TRBD1,TRBV11-2,-,TRBJ2-2,CASSFDYRGHTGELFF,TGTGCCAGCAGCTTTGACTACAGGGGCCACACCGGGGAGCTGTTTTTT
TRBD2,TRBV3-1/TRBV3-2,-,TRBJ2-5,CASSQVISGGAAGTQYF,TGTGCCAGCAGCCAAGTCATCAGCGGGGGGGCCGCGGGAACCCAGTACTTC
-,TRBV18,once,TRBJ1-2,CASSQTNYGYTF,TGTGCCAGCTCACAGACTAACTATGGCTACACCTTC
TRBD1,TRBV5-1,-,TRBJ2-3,CASSLEGQGTDTQYF,TGCGCCAGCAGCTTGGAAGGACAGGGAACAGATACGCAGTATTTT
-,TRBV3-1/TRBV3-2,-,TRBJ1-4,CASSQQASREKLFF,TGTGCCAGCAGCCAACAGGCTTCGAGAGAAAAACTGTTTTTT
-,TRBV5-6,-,TRBJ2-1,CASTFDGYEQFF,TGTGCCAGCACCTTCGACGGGTATGAGCAGTTCTTC
-,TRBV25-1,once,TRBJ2-6,CASSEPTGSSGANVLTF,TGTGCCAGCAGTGAACCAACAGGGAGCTCTGGGGCCAACGTCCTGACTTTC
-,TRBV9,once,TRBJ2-2,CASSVVLSGDPEYTGELFF,TGTGCCAGCAGCGTAGTACTGTCAGGGGACCCCGAATACACCGGGGAGCTGTTTTTT
-,TRBV10-3,-,TRBJ1-1,CAVRVRGTEAFF,TGTGCCGTCAGGGTTCGTGGCACTGAAGCTTTCTTT
-,TRBV10-3,-,TRBJ2-1,CATASLLSSYNEQFF,TGTGCCACCGCGTCCCTCCTGAGCTCCTACAATGAGCAGTTCTTC
-,TRBV2,-,TRBJ1-1,CASSERAPNTEAFF,TGTGCCAGCAGTGAAAGAGCTCCGAACACTGAAGCTTTCTTT
-,TRBV6-5,-,TRBJ1-1,CASSYTVSGMNTEAFF,TGTGCCAGCAGTTATACGGTCTCCGGGATGAACACTGAAGCTTTCTTT
-,TRBV2,-,TRBJ2-3,CASRLTDTQYF,TGTGCCAGCAGACTGACAGATACGCAGTATTTT
-,TRBV7-3,once,TRBJ1-3,CASSPHKGNTIYF,TGTGCCAGCAGCCCACATAAGGGAAACACCATATATTTT